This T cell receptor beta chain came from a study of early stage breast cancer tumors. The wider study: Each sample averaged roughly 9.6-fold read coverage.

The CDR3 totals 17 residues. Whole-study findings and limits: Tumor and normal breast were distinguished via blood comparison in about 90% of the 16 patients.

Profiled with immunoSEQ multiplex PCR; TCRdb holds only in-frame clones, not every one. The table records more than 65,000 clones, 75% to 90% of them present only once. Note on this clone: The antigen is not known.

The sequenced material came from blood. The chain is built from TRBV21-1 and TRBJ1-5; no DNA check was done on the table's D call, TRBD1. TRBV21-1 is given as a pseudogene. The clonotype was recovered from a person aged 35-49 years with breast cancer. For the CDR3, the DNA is TGTGCCAGCAGCAAAGGACAGGGTAGACCCAAATGTCAGCCCCAGCATTTT. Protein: CASSKGQGRPKCQPQHF.